The rows below give T cell receptor beta chains drawn from one sample of a study of blood T cells in healthy people across ages. MiXCR, run by TCRdb on the 5' RACE reads, gives a single entry per CDR3 protein. In the table there are approximately 730,000 distinct CDR3 sequences, 40% to 45% of which are singletons. Sample: blood. These TCRs come from a woman between 55 and 75 years old in good health. Each CDR3 is given with its conserved first and last residue.

J: TRBJ2-7
V: TRBV7-2
length: 13
CDR3: CASSPQYSYEQYF

J: TRBJ2-5
V: TRBV19
length: 15
CDR3: CASSIGTAVGETQYF

J: TRBJ2-1
V: TRBV20-1
length: 18
CDR3: CSAREFGPGLAGDNEQFF

J: TRBJ1-6
V: TRBV6-5
length: 15
CDR3: CASGSSGASNSPLHF

J: TRBJ2-3
V: TRBV11-1
length: 15
CDR3: CATGRGGASTDTQYF

J: TRBJ2-1
V: TRBV4-2
length: 13
CDR3: CASSQALRNEQFF

J: TRBJ2-7
V: TRBV28
length: 13
CDR3: CASSWARQGEQYF

J: TRBJ2-7
V: TRBV27
length: 16
CDR3: CASSSLTSGRAYEQYF

J: TRBJ2-3
V: TRBV4-2
length: 16
CDR3: CASSQEVITLPDTQYF

J: TRBJ2-7
V: TRBV20-1
length: 14
CDR3: CSAMGTAGSYEQYF

J: TRBJ1-1
V: TRBV29-1
length: 13
CDR3: CSVDGGPNTEAFF

J: TRBJ2-7
V: TRBV6-1
length: 12
CDR3: CASVNREYEQYF

J: TRBJ2-1
V: TRBV20-1
length: 16
CDR3: CSASPGAGTSYNEQFF

J: TRBJ2-3
V: TRBV6-5
length: 17
CDR3: CASSYAGLEVGGDTQYF

J: TRBJ2-7
V: TRBV6-1
length: 14
CDR3: CATNVGGDFYEQYF

J: TRBJ1-1
V: TRBV29-1
length: 13
CDR3: CSGRRAYGTEAFF

J: TRBJ2-5
V: TRBV4-2
length: 16
CDR3: CTGSQVAGGFQETQYF

J: TRBJ1-6
V: TRBV7-9
length: 14
CDR3: CASSYGAGGDTLHF

J: TRBJ2-3
V: TRBV4-3
length: 18
CDR3: CASSWGQGVTQGSDTQYF

J: TRBJ2-1
V: TRBV6-2/TRBV6-3
length: 14
CDR3: CASSGQLAINEQFF

J: TRBJ1-2
V: TRBV14
length: 13
CDR3: CASRQTGAGGYTF

J: TRBJ2-5
V: TRBV20-1
length: 16
CDR3: CSARASGRGGEGEQYF

J: TRBJ2-5
V: TRBV7-2
length: 15
CDR3: CASSPEIMYQETQYF

J: TRBJ2-7
V: TRBV12-3/TRBV12-4
length: 13
CDR3: CASSKTGTVEQYF

J: TRBJ2-7
V: TRBV20-1
length: 17
CDR3: CSARDPVRAAGGSEQYF

J: TRBJ1-2
V: TRBV5-1
length: 16
CDR3: CASSLTITGELASYTF